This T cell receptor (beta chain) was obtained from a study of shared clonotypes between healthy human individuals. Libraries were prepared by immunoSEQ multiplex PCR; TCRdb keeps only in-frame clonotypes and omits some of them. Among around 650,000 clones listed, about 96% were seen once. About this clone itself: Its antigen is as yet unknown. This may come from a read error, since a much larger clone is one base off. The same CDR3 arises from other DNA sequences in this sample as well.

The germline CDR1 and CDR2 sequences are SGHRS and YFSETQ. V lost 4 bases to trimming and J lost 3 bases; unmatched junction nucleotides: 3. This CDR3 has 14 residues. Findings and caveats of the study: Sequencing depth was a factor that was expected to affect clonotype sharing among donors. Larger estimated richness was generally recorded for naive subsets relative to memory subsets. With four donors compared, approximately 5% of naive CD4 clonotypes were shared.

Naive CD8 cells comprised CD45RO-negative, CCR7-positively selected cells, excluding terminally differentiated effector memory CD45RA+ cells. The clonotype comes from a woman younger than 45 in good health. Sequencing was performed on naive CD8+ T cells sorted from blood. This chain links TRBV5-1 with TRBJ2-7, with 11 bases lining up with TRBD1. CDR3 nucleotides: TGCGCCAGCAGCGCCGGGACAGGGGGCTACGAGCAGTACTTC. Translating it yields CASSAGTGGYEQYF.